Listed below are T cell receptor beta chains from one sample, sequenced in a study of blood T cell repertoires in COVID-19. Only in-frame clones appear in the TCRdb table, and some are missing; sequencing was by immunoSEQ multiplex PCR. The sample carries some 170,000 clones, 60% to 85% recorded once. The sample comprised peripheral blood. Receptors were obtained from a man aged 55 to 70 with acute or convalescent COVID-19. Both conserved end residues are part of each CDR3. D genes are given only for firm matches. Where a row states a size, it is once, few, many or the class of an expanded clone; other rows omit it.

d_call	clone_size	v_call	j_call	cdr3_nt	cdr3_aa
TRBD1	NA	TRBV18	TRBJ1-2	TGTGCCAGCTCACAGGGGGCGGTTAACGACAGGACCAACTATGGCTACACCTTC	CASSQGAVNDRTNYGYTF
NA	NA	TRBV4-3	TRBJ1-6	TGCGCCAGCAGCCAAGATCACGGAAATGCGGCACCCCTCCACTTT	CASSQDHGNAAPLHF
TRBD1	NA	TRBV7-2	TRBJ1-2	TGTGCCAGCAGCTCACCGGGACAGGGCCGTTATGGCTACACCTTC	CASSSPGQGRYGYTF
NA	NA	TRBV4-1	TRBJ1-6	TGCGCCAGCAGCCCCGGCGCAGGGGATAATTCACCCCTCCACTTT	CASSPGAGDNSPLHF
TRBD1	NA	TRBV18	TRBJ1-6	TGTGCCAGCTTACGGACAGGGGGGAATTCACCCCTCCACTTT	CASLRTGGNSPLHF
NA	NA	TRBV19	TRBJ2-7	TGTGCCAGCCTGGAGGGTAACGAGCAGTACTTC	CASLEGNEQYF
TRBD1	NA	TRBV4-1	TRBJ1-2	TGCGCCAGCAGCCAGAATTGGGACAGGGGCTATGGCTACACCTTC	CASSQNWDRGYGYTF
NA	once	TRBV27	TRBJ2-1	TGTGCCAGCAGTTTATCCAGGTTCTCCTACAATGAGCAGTTCTTC	CASSLSRFSYNEQFF
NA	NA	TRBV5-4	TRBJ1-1	TGTGCCAGCAGCTCCCCTGACAGGCCTGGCCGTGAAGCTTTCTTT	CASSSPDRPGREAFF
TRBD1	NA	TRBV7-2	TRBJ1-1	TGTGCCAGCAGCGGACAGGGGAGGAACACTGAAGCTTTCTTT	CASSGQGRNTEAFF
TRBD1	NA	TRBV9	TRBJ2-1	TGTGCCAGCAGCGCGGGACAGGGGGTATACAATGAGCAGTTCTTC	CASSAGQGVYNEQFF
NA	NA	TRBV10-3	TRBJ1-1	TGTGCCAGCGGTAAGGACAATACGAACACTGAAGCTTTCTTT	CASGKDNTNTEAFF
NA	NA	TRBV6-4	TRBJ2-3	TGTGCCAGCAGTGACTCTGTAGTGAGCACAGATACGCAGTATTTT	CASSDSVVSTDTQYF
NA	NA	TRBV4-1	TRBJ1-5	TGCGCCAGCAGCCAAGAACCAGGGAGCAATCAGCCCCAGCATTTT	CASSQEPGSNQPQHF
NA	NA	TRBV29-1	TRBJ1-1	TGCAGCGTTGTTCAGGGAGGCACTGAAGCTTTCTTT	CSVVQGGTEAFF
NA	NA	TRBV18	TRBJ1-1	TGTGCCAGCTCACCCCTAGAGGGAGGGTCTGAAGCTTTCTTT	CASSPLEGGSEAFF
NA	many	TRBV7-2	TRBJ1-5	TGTGCCAGCAGCAGCCGGGGTGGTTATAGCAATCAGCCCCAGCATTTT	CASSSRGGYSNQPQHF
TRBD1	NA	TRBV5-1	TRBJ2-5	TGCGCCAGCAGCACCGGACAGGGGGCGCATGGAGAGACCCAGTACTTC	CASSTGQGAHGETQYF
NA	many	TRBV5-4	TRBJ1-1	TGTGCCAGCCGCGACAGGAACACTGAAGCTTTCTTT	CASRDRNTEAFF
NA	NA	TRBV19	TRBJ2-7	TGTGCCAGTAGTATTCCCGGCGGCGAGCAGTACTTC	CASSIPGGEQYF
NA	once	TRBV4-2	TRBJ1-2	TGTGCCAGCAGCCAAGGAGAGCCCGATAGCTACACCTTC	CASSQGEPDSYTF
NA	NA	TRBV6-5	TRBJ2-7	TGTGCCAGCAGTCCTTCGGGGGTGACCTACGAGCAGTACTTC	CASSPSGVTYEQYF
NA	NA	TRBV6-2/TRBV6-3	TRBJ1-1	TGTGCCAGCAGTTCACAGGGTCGGACTGAAGCTTTCTTT	CASSSQGRTEAFF
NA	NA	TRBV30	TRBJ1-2	TGTGCCTGGAGTGTTGGGGGCGAGGGTGGCTACACCTTC	CAWSVGGEGGYTF
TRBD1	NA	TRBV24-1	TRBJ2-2	TGTGCCACCAGTGATCGGAACCACAGGGGTCGGGAGCTGTTTTTT	CATSDRNHRGRELFF
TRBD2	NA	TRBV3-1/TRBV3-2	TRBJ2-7	TGTGCCAGCAGTTCGACTAGCGGGGGGGCCTACGAGCAGTACTTC	CASSSTSGGAYEQYF
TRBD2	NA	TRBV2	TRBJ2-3	TGTGCCAGCAGACGACTAGCGGGGGGCACAGATACGCAGTATTTT	CASRRLAGGTDTQYF
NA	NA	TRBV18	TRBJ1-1	TGTGCCAGCTCCCCGCGGAACACTGAAGCTTTCTTT	CASSPRNTEAFF
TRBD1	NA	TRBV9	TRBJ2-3	TGTGCCAGCAGCGCTCTGGACAGGGTAGAAGATACGCAGTATTTT	CASSALDRVEDTQYF
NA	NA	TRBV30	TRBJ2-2	TGTGCCTGGAGTGTACAATACCCCCCCGGGGAGCTGTTTTTT	CAWSVQYPPGELFF
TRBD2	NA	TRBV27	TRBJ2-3	TGTGCCAGCAGTTTATCGGCTAGCGGGGGGAAAGATACGCAGTATTTT	CASSLSASGGKDTQYF
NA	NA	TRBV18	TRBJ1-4	TGTGCCAGCTCACCAAGGTTTGCGGACTATAATGAAAAACTGTTTTTT	CASSPRFADYNEKLFF
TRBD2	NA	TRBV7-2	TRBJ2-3	TGTGCCAGCAGCTTTCTAGCGGGGGGGGATACGCAGTATTTT	CASSFLAGGDTQYF
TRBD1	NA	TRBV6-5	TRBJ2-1	TGTGCCAGCAGTTACACGGGCAGGGGGTTGGCGCAGTTCTTC	CASSYTGRGLAQFF
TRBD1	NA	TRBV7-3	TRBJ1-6	TGTGCCAGCGCTAGGGACAGGGTGGACTATAATTCACCCCTCCACTTT	CASARDRVDYNSPLHF
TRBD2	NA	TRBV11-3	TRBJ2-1	TGTGCCAGCAGCTTAGATTCCCTAGCGGGGTCTTACAATGAGCAGTTCTTC	CASSLDSLAGSYNEQFF
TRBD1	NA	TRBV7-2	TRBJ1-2	TGTGCCAGCAGCCCCAAGGCGGGACAGACTAACTATGGCTACACCTTC	CASSPKAGQTNYGYTF
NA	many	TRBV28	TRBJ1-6	TGTGCCACGGGGGGACTGGGGGATTCACCCCTCCACTTT	CATGGLGDSPLHF
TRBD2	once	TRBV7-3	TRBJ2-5	TGTGCCAGCGGGGAGCGGGGGGGTAAAGAGACCCAGTACTTC	CASGERGGKETQYF
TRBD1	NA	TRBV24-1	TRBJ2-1	TGTGCCACCAGTGATTCCGGGACAGGGGAGAGCGATGAGCAGTTCTTC	CATSDSGTGESDEQFF
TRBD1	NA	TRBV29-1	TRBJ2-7	TGCAGCGTAAGGGACAGGGGGCAATGGGAGCAGTACTTC	CSVRDRGQWEQYF
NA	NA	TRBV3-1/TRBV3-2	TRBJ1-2	TGTGCCAGCAGCCAAGGGACAGCTTATGGCTACACCTTC	CASSQGTAYGYTF
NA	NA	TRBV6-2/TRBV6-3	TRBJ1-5	TGTGCCAGCAGTTACTCGATGGTACGGGGTTTGGGCAATCAGCCCCAGCATTTT	CASSYSMVRGLGNQPQHF
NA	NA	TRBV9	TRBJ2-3	TGTGCCAGCAGCCCCGAAGGGGCGGGGACAGATACGCAGTATTTT	CASSPEGAGTDTQYF
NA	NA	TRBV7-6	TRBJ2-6	TGTGCCAGCAGTCCCCGGGGAGGGGGCTCTGGGGCCAACGTCCTGACTTTC	CASSPRGGGSGANVLTF
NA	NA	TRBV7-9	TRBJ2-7	TGTGCCAGCAGCTTTTCGGGCTCCTACGAGCAGTACTTC	CASSFSGSYEQYF
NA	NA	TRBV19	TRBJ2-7	TGTGCCAGTAGTATGGTACAGGGAAGCGAGCAGTACTTC	CASSMVQGSEQYF
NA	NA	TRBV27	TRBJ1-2	TGTGCCAGCAGTTTATTGGGAGAGATTAGCTATGGCTACACCTTC	CASSLLGEISYGYTF
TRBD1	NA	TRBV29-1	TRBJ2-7	TGCAGCGTTGTGCGAACAGGGGGTTCCTACGAGCAGTACTTC	CSVVRTGGSYEQYF